This T cell receptor beta chain stems from a study of beta chain features in type 1 diabetes. The authors reverse transcribed all of the isolated RNA, so sequencing captured expressed TCRB transcripts. Produced via immunoSEQ multiplex PCR; TCRdb's table is partial and in-frame only. The table includes 150,000 to 170,000 clones, approximately 8.1% detected once. This clone has more than one count but fewer than ten. Looked up from germline, CDR1 is SEHNR and CDR2 is FQNEAQ (reference sequence). Germline trimming cut 2 bases from V and 3 bases from J; bases unmatched to any gene: 5. The CDR3 is 15 amino acids.

The sequence was collected from a man between 18 and 35 years old in good health. The J gene is TRBJ2-7, the V gene TRBV7-9; 9 bases line up with TRBD2. The sequenced sample was central memory CD4+ T cells from blood. CDR3 bases: TGTGCCAGCAGCTTAAGCCTAGCGGGGAGCTACGAGCAGTACTTC. Translating gives CASSLSLAGSYEQYF.